The subject of this entry is one T cell receptor (beta chain). Data came from immunoSEQ multiplex PCR; TCRdb stores just in-frame clones and leaves some out. The sample lists about 2.2 million clones, 93% occurring once. Trimming at V came to 4 bases and at J to 0 bases, leaving 11 bases not matched to a gene. Germline V gene sequence: CDR1 MNHNS, CDR2 SASEGT. The CDR3 covers 17 residues. The entry originates in a study of shared clonotypes between healthy human individuals. The naive CD8 subset, CD45RO-negative cells positively selected for CCR7, excluded terminally differentiated effector memory CD45RA+ cells.

The sequence derives from a man between 18 and 35 years old in good health. Some clones in this sample may be carry-over from other donors' samples. The sequencing sample was made of naive CD8+ T cells from PBMCs. The rearrangement uses TRBV6-1 and TRBJ2-7, with 8 positions matching TRBD2. CDR3 DNA sequence: TGTGCCAGCAGTGTGGAGAGTAGCGGGATTCTCTCCTACGAGCAGTACTTC. Translating it yields CASSVESSGILSYEQYF.